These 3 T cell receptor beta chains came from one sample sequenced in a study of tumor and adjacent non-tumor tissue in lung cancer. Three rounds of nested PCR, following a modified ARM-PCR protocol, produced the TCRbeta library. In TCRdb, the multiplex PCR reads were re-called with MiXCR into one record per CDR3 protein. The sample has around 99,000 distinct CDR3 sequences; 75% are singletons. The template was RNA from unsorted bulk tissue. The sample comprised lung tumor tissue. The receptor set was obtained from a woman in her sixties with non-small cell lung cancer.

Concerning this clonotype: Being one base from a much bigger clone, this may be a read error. The CDR3 is CPSSSYSGTTNYGYTF. The CDR3 DNA sequence: TGTCCCAGCAGCTCCTATTCCGGGACTACTAACTATGGCTACACCTTC. The chain joins TRBV13 to TRBJ1-2, with D perhaps matching TRBD1 (5 bases). The germline CDR1 and CDR2 sequences are PRHDT and FYEKMQ (reference sequence). This CDR3 spans 16 amino acids.

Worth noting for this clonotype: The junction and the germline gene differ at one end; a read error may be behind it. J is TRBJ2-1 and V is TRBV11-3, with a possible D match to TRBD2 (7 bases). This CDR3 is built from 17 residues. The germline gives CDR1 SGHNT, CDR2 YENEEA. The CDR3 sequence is CASSLEMTGGGHNEQLF. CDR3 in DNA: TGTGCCAGCAGCTTAGAGATGACTGGCGGGGGCCACAATGAGCAGCTCTTC.

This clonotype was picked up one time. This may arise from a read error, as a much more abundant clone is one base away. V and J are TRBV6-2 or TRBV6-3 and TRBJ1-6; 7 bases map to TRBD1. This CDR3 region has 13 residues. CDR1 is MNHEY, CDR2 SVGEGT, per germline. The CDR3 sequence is CSSTTGVNSPLHF. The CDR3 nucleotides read TGTTCCAGCACCACAGGGGTCAATTCACCCCTCCACTTT.